A single TCR beta chain is shown here with its context. Its target is unknown. The source of the sample is a study of cytomegalovirus exposure and HLA in healthy donors. On the study more broadly: One earlier analysis, a look at roughly 170 million T cells, found about 110 million unique TCR beta sequences. Study-wide findings and caveats: Further analysis was carried out later, and it showed several of the most significant clusters appearing linked to common viral pathogens. An observed cluster of highly shared sequence variants was recorded as a likely sequencing artifact. In an earlier analysis, in approximately 570 donors, most V segments appeared productive either ~87% or ~30% of the time.

Primers included in the PCR were 60 Vbeta and 13 Jbeta primers. Assay used: immunoSEQ multiplex PCR; TCRdb lists only in-frame clones, some missing. The profile shows 150,000 to 200,000 clones, less than 85% of them singletons. CDR3 size: 15 residues. V lost 0 bases and J lost 4, with 13 bases in between. Germline V gives CDR1 SGHNT, CDR2 YYREEE (reference sequence). The material sequenced was PBMCs. The chain joins TRBV5-4 to TRBJ2-5, with a possible D match to TRBD1 (6 bases). The TCR was taken from a man aged 35 to 55 in good health and CMV-seronegative. The CDR3 loop reads CASSLEQGVSETQYF. The CDR3 DNA reads TGTGCCAGCAGCTTGGAACAGGGTGTCTCAGAGACCCAGTACTTC. The whole variable domain, filled in from reference TRBV5-4 and TRBJ2-5, reads ETGVTQSPTHLIKTRGQQVTLRCSSQSGHNTVSWYQQALGQGPQFIFQYYREEENGRGNFPPRFSGLQFPNYSSELNVNALELDDSALYLCASSLEQGVSETQYFGPGTRLLVL.